Listed here are 19 T cell receptor beta chains from one sample, sequenced in a study of cytomegalovirus exposure and HLA in healthy donors. The PCR contained 60 Vbeta and 13 Jbeta primers. Some clones are missing from TCRdb's copy, which holds only in-frame ones; the method was immunoSEQ multiplex PCR. There are some 110,000 clones in the sample; roughly 74% occur only once, and around 4% lies in the top ten. The sequenced sample was PBMCs. These receptor sequences come from a man between 35 and 55 years old in good health and CMV-seronegative.

This CDR3 reads CASSLGTGSPYF. CDR3 DNA: TGTGCCAGCAGTTTAGGGACAGGGAGTCCCTACTTC. The V and J genes are TRBV28 and TRBJ2-7; 9 bases are a match to TRBD1. Trimming removed 2 bases from V and 13 bases from J; junction bases left unmatched: 6. Germline CDR1 MDHEN, CDR2 SYDVKM. This CDR3 has 12 amino acids.

This chain connects TRBV5-1 to TRBJ2-7; 9 nucleotides align to TRBD1. CDR1 is SGHRS, CDR2 YFSETQ, per germline. This CDR3 has 16 residues. The trim removed 3 bases at V and 7 bases at J, leaving 14 bases unmatched. The chain's CDR3 is CASSWNLPGQGEEQYF. CDR3 in DNA: TGCGCCAGCAGCTGGAACTTACCGGGACAGGGTGAAGAGCAGTACTTC.

V and J are TRBV7-8 and TRBJ2-3, with unresolved D. The CDR3 consists of 11 residues. Trimming shortened V by 5 bases and J by 6 bases, and 6 bases separated the two germline ends. Per the germline V gene, CDR1 is SGHVS and CDR2 is FQNEAQ. Here the CDR3 DNA reads TGTGCCAGCAGCCCCATGGATACGCAGTATTTT. Its translation is CASSPMDTQYF.

Regarding this clone: One junction end disagrees with the germline gene, perhaps due to a read error. The chain carries TRBV7-9 and TRBJ2-5, with D possibly being TRBD1 (5 bases). The CDR3 is 15 amino acids. Germline V gene sequence: CDR1 SEHNR, CDR2 FQNEAQ (reference sequence). CDR3 nucleotide sequence: TGTTCCAGCAGCTTAGTTAAGGGGTCGTTCGAGACCCAGTACTTC. Its translation is CSSSLVKGSFETQYF.

This chain joins TRBV2 and TRBJ1-6; 9 bases line up with TRBD1. The germline CDR1 and CDR2 sequences are SNHLY and FYNNEI. The length of the CDR3 is 15 residues. With V trimmed by 4 bases and J by 7 bases, 5 bases remained unmatched. The CDR3 is CASSGGTGWNSPLHF. CDR3 nucleotides: TGTGCCAGCAGTGGAGGGACAGGGTGGAATTCACCCCTCCACTTT.

The chain recombines TRBV19 with TRBJ2-1; D not certain. Deletions cut 5 bases from V and 11 bases from J, with 13 bases between. Germline V gene lookup returns CDR1 LNHDA and CDR2 SQIVND (reference sequence). This CDR3 has 12 residues. CDR3 DNA: TGTGCCAGTAGTTCCCAGGCTTCCCAGCAGTTCTTC. It yields the protein CASSSQASQQFF.

As to this clone: The junction departs from the called germline gene at one end, perhaps through a read error. The chain joins TRBV18 to TRBJ2-7, with TRBD2 as a possible D gene (7 bases). The CDR3 extends over 15 amino acids. Germline lookup yields CDR1 KGHSH and CDR2 LQKENI. The CDR3 region is CASSPQGGPQYGQYF. For the CDR3, the DNA is TGTGCCAGCTCACCACAGGGGGGGCCCCAGTACGGGCAGTACTTC.

This chain connects TRBV7-9 to TRBJ2-7, with D unresolved. Germline CDR1 and CDR2: SEHNR and FQNEAQ (reference sequence). V was cut by 2 bases and J by 1 base, with 15 bases left in between. The CDR3 is 16 amino acids. The CDR3 spells CASSLIEVPESYEQYF. In nucleotides, the CDR3 is TGTGCCAGCAGCTTAATAGAGGTACCGGAGTCCTACGAGCAGTACTTC.

The chain carries TRBV7-2 and TRBJ2-7, with D possibly matching TRBD1 (6 bases). The germline V gene encodes CDR1 SGHTA and CDR2 FQGNSA. This CDR3 comprises 14 residues. V was shortened by 1 base and J by 3 bases, with 10 bases between the two germline ends. CDR3 coding DNA: TGTGCCAGCAGCTTAGGAGCAGGGGTCTACGAGCAGTACTTC. This codes for CASSLGAGVYEQYF.

The gene calls are TRBV4-1 and TRBJ1-2; no firm D call. Trimming removed 0 bases from V and 7 bases from J, with 9 bases in between. From germline, CDR1 is MGHRA and CDR2 YSYEKL. This CDR3 comprises 13 residues. CDR3: CASSQDSDGGYTF. DNA of the CDR3: TGCGCCAGCAGCCAAGATAGTGATGGTGGCTACACCTTC.

Details on this clone: At one of its ends the junction is not consistent with the germline gene, which may arise from a read error. This same CDR3 is encoded by further DNA sequences in the sample. J is TRBJ1-1 and V is TRBV19; 7 nucleotides match TRBD1. Germline values: CDR1 LNHDA, CDR2 SQIVND (reference sequence). This CDR3 has 15 amino acids. Here the CDR3 reads CASSIGGQLNTEAFF. The CDR3 nucleotides read TGTGCCAGTAGTATTGGGGGACAGTTGAACACTGAAGCTTTCTTC.

The rearrangement uses TRBV6-5 and TRBJ2-7, with D uncertain. CDR1 MNHEY and CDR2 SVGAGI come from the germline V gene. Trimming took off 1 base at V and 4 bases at J, with 11 bases between the two ends. This CDR3 contains 14 residues. In DNA, the CDR3 is TGTGCCAGCAGTTACTGGTCTGGCGGTTACGAGCAGTACTTC. Translating it yields CASSYWSGGYEQYF.

This clone is a singleton in its sample. V gene TRBV7-9 combines with J gene TRBJ2-5; D is perhaps TRBD2 (6 bases). Germline CDR1 SEHNR, CDR2 FQNEAQ (reference sequence). V was shortened by 1 base and J by 5 bases, with 14 bases between the two germline ends. The CDR3 consists of 15 residues. CDR3 amino acids: CASSLEVPGRETQYF. DNA of the CDR3: TGTGCCAGCAGCTTAGAAGTTCCAGGGAGGGAGACCCAGTACTTC.

The chain employs TRBV5-1 and TRBJ2-1; D is possibly TRBD2 (7 bases). The V end was cut by 7 bases, the J end by 6 bases, with 20 bases between. This CDR3 contains 15 residues. Germline V gene data show CDR1 as SGHRS and CDR2 as YFSETQ. CDR3 sequence reads: CASLRGDGGPNEQFF. The DNA for the CDR3 is TGCGCCAGCTTACGCGGGGACGGGGGGCCCAATGAGCAGTTCTTC.

The table lists this clone with a few counts. CDR3: CASSVQQTVSSDTQYF. CDR3 nucleotide sequence: TGTGCCAGTAGTGTGCAACAGACAGTATCTTCAGATACGCAGTATTTT. The rearrangement joins TRBV19 to TRBJ2-3; perhaps TRBD1 as D (5 bases). With 5 bases removed from V and 4 bases from J, the gap between germline ends came to 19 bases. CDR1 is LNHDA and CDR2 is SQIVND in the germline V gene (reference sequence). This CDR3 region has 16 residues.

This clone was found a few times. The chain is built from TRBV18 and TRBJ1-6; 10 positions match TRBD1. The CDR3 runs to 16 residues. The V segment lost 5 bases and the J segment 14 bases; nucleotides outside the gene matches: 15. Per the germline V gene, CDR1 is KGHSH and CDR2 is LQKENI. The CDR3 spells CASSNQQGQGLLALHF. The CDR3 DNA is TGTGCCAGCTCAAACCAACAGGGACAGGGGCTTCTAGCCCTCCACTTT.

The rearrangement links TRBV18 to TRBJ2-3; weak D call: TRBD1 (6 bases). CDR1 is KGHSH, CDR2 LQKENI, per germline. CDR3 length: 14 amino acids. V was pared by 3 bases and J by 10 bases, with 17 bases between. DNA of the CDR3: TGTGCCAGCTCACCTGCAGGGGCGAGTGTTTCGCAGTATTTT. Its protein is CASSPAGASVSQYF.

The V call is TRBV5-8, the J call TRBJ2-1; TRBD2 might be the D (5 bases). V lost 4 bases and J 0 bases, leaving 14 bases between the germline ends. CDR1 and CDR2 from the germline V gene are SGHTS and YDEGEE. This CDR3 has 16 amino acids. CDR3 loop: CASSRNGESSYNEQFF. The CDR3 nucleotides are TGTGCCAGCAGCCGAAATGGGGAGAGCTCCTACAATGAGCAGTTCTTC.

V is TRBV21-1 and J is TRBJ1-3; the listed D gene, TRBD1, was not tested against the DNA. TRBV21-1 is marked as a pseudogene. This CDR3 is built from 17 residues. Written as DNA, the CDR3 is TGTGCCAGCAGCAAAGACTCTTGGGTTAGGGGCAGAAACACCATATATTTT. It specifies CASSKDSWVRGRNTIYF.